Listed below are T cell receptor beta chains from one sample, sequenced in a study of T cell responses to AZD1222 COVID-19 vaccine. Produced via immunoSEQ multiplex PCR; TCRdb's table is partial and in-frame only. The sample lists 90,000 to 110,000 clones; over 80% were seen once. The material sequenced was peripheral blood, taken on day 0 of AZD1222 vaccination. The receptors here all came from an adult in good health. The CDR3 runs from the conserved cysteine through the conserved F or W. D genes are given only for firm matches. Expanded clones get a size class; other rows say once, few or many, or leave the size out.

CDR3nt: TGTGCCAGTGACTCGGCAGGGTTGAGGACTGAAGCTTTCTTT; CDR3aa: CASDSAGLRTEAFF; v_gene: TRBV19; abundance: .; j_gene: TRBJ1-1; d_gene: .; len: 14
CDR3nt: TGTGCCAGCAGCTTAAGCACAGGCCAAGAGACCCAGTACTTC; CDR3aa: CASSLSTGQETQYF; v_gene: TRBV7-2; abundance: .; j_gene: TRBJ2-5; d_gene: .; len: 14
CDR3nt: TGTGCCAGCAGCTTAGTTGAGGGTTGGGAGACCCAGTACTTC; CDR3aa: CASSLVEGWETQYF; v_gene: TRBV7-2; abundance: .; j_gene: TRBJ2-5; d_gene: .; len: 14
CDR3nt: TGTGCCACCAGTAGGGACGAAAGCTACGAGCAGTACTTC; CDR3aa: CATSRDESYEQYF; v_gene: TRBV7-2; abundance: .; j_gene: TRBJ2-7; d_gene: .; len: 13
CDR3nt: TGTGCCAGAAGACCACCTAGAGGCCACACTGAAGCTTTCTTT; CDR3aa: CARRPPRGHTEAFF; v_gene: TRBV2; abundance: few; j_gene: TRBJ1-1; d_gene: .; len: 14
CDR3nt: TGTGCCAGCAGCCAGGCCCAGAACCCCGAGACCCAGTACTTC; CDR3aa: CASSQAQNPETQYF; v_gene: TRBV3-1/TRBV3-2; abundance: .; j_gene: TRBJ2-5; d_gene: .; len: 14
CDR3nt: TGCAGTGCTAGTGTGACAGGGGGCGGATGGGATTCACCCCTCCACTTT; CDR3aa: CSASVTGGGWDSPLHF; v_gene: TRBV20-1; abundance: .; j_gene: TRBJ1-6; d_gene: TRBD1; len: 16
CDR3nt: TGTGCCACCAGCAGGGAGAGAGGGGGCGGGGAACTGTTTTTT; CDR3aa: CATSRERGGGELFF; v_gene: TRBV15; abundance: .; j_gene: TRBJ1-4; d_gene: TRBD1; len: 14
CDR3nt: TGCGCCAGCAGCTCGGTCGTGAGCTCCTACAATGAGCAGTTCTTC; CDR3aa: CASSSVVSSYNEQFF; v_gene: TRBV5-1; abundance: .; j_gene: TRBJ2-1; d_gene: .; len: 15
CDR3nt: TGTGCCAGCAAGAGCAGGAGCACAGATACGCAGTATTTT; CDR3aa: CASKSRSTDTQYF; v_gene: TRBV7-6; abundance: .; j_gene: TRBJ2-3; d_gene: .; len: 13
CDR3nt: TGCAGTGCTAGTCCTGGCGCGGGGGCAAATACGCAGTATTTT; CDR3aa: CSASPGAGANTQYF; v_gene: TRBV20-1; abundance: .; j_gene: TRBJ2-3; d_gene: .; len: 14
CDR3nt: TGTGCCAGTGCCTTTGGTAGCGGGGAAGATACGCAGTATTTT; CDR3aa: CASAFGSGEDTQYF; v_gene: TRBV2; abundance: .; j_gene: TRBJ2-3; d_gene: TRBD2; len: 14
CDR3nt: TGTGCCAGCAGCTTGGGGGGACAGGGGGCCTACGAGCAGTACTTC; CDR3aa: CASSLGGQGAYEQYF; v_gene: TRBV5-4; abundance: .; j_gene: TRBJ2-7; d_gene: TRBD1; len: 15
CDR3nt: TGTGCCAGCAGAATGGGAACGGGGACTGGAAACACCATATATTTT; CDR3aa: CASRMGTGTGNTIYF; v_gene: TRBV5-5; abundance: .; j_gene: TRBJ1-3; d_gene: .; len: 15
CDR3nt: TGTGCCATCAGCACTCCTTTGTTGATGGGGGGCCTTGAGACCCAGTACTTC; CDR3aa: CAISTPLLMGGLETQYF; v_gene: TRBV10-3; abundance: .; j_gene: TRBJ2-5; d_gene: .; len: 17
CDR3nt: TGCGCCAGCAGCCAATCCCGGGACAGGGGCTCGAGCTCCTATAATTCACCCCTCCACTTT; CDR3aa: CASSQSRDRGSSSYNSPLHF; v_gene: TRBV4-3; abundance: .; j_gene: TRBJ1-6; d_gene: TRBD1; len: 20
CDR3nt: TGCGCCAGCAGCCATGGGGGGAATGAGCAGTTCTTC; CDR3aa: CASSHGGNEQFF; v_gene: TRBV4-1; abundance: .; j_gene: TRBJ2-1; d_gene: .; len: 12
CDR3nt: TGTGCCAGTAGTATACTGGACAGGGTGAACACTGAAGCTTTCTTT; CDR3aa: CASSILDRVNTEAFF; v_gene: TRBV19; abundance: .; j_gene: TRBJ1-1; d_gene: TRBD1; len: 15
CDR3nt: TGTGCCAGCAGAGATGGTTATGGGGATACGCAGTATTTT; CDR3aa: CASRDGYGDTQYF; v_gene: TRBV6-5; abundance: .; j_gene: TRBJ2-3; d_gene: .; len: 13
CDR3nt: TGTGCCAGCAGCCAAGATCTTATCACAGATACGCAGTATTTT; CDR3aa: CASSQDLITDTQYF; v_gene: TRBV3-1/TRBV3-2; abundance: .; j_gene: TRBJ2-3; d_gene: .; len: 14
CDR3nt: TGTGCCAGCAGCCCTAATCCCCAGGGGGGCGAGCAGTACTTC; CDR3aa: CASSPNPQGGEQYF; v_gene: TRBV11-2; abundance: .; j_gene: TRBJ2-7; d_gene: .; len: 14
CDR3nt: TGTGCCATCAGTGCGAGACAGGGGGCGAGCTATGGCTACACCTTC; CDR3aa: CAISARQGASYGYTF; v_gene: TRBV10-3; abundance: .; j_gene: TRBJ1-2; d_gene: TRBD1; len: 15
CDR3nt: TGCAGTGCTAGTCTGCGAGTTAATACAGAGGGGGGAGAGACCCAGTACTTC; CDR3aa: CSASLRVNTEGGETQYF; v_gene: TRBV20-1; abundance: .; j_gene: TRBJ2-5; d_gene: .; len: 17
CDR3nt: TGTGCCAGCAGTCCCCTAAGGGGGGGATCTGAAAAACTGTTTTTT; CDR3aa: CASSPLRGGSEKLFF; v_gene: TRBV28; abundance: .; j_gene: TRBJ1-4; d_gene: .; len: 15
CDR3nt: TGCAGCGTGAGGGGACCGGGACAGGGAATTGGTGGCTACACCTTC; CDR3aa: CSVRGPGQGIGGYTF; v_gene: TRBV29-1; abundance: .; j_gene: TRBJ1-2; d_gene: TRBD1; len: 15
CDR3nt: TGCAGTGCTAGTGACTCCTCACTGGGTGGCTACACCTTC; CDR3aa: CSASDSSLGGYTF; v_gene: TRBV20-1; abundance: few; j_gene: TRBJ1-2; d_gene: .; len: 13
CDR3nt: TGTGCCACCAGTGAGGGACATCTCAATGAGCAGTTCTTC; CDR3aa: CATSEGHLNEQFF; v_gene: TRBV24-1; abundance: once; j_gene: TRBJ2-1; d_gene: .; len: 13
CDR3nt: TGTGCCAGCAGTCCGTTACAGGGTGGTGGAAACACCATATATTTT; CDR3aa: CASSPLQGGGNTIYF; v_gene: TRBV6-6; abundance: .; j_gene: TRBJ1-3; d_gene: .; len: 15
CDR3nt: TGTGCCAGCAGTTTAGCGGGACAGCAGAGCTCTGGAAACACCATATATTTT; CDR3aa: CASSLAGQQSSGNTIYF; v_gene: TRBV28; abundance: few; j_gene: TRBJ1-3; d_gene: TRBD1; len: 17
CDR3nt: TGTGCCACCGGTACGCAGAACACCGGGGAGCTGTTTTTT; CDR3aa: CATGTQNTGELFF; v_gene: TRBV24-1; abundance: .; j_gene: TRBJ2-2; d_gene: .; len: 13
CDR3nt: TGCGCCAGCAGCCCGGACAGGGGCAGCGGGGAGCTGTTTTTT; CDR3aa: CASSPDRGSGELFF; v_gene: TRBV5-1; abundance: .; j_gene: TRBJ2-2; d_gene: TRBD1; len: 14
CDR3nt: TGTGCCAGCTCACGAGGACAGAACAATGAGCAGTTCTTC; CDR3aa: CASSRGQNNEQFF; v_gene: TRBV18; abundance: few; j_gene: TRBJ2-1; d_gene: .; len: 13
CDR3nt: TGTGCCAGCAGTTTATCGAGGAGTAGCGCCCAAGAGACCCAGTACTTC; CDR3aa: CASSLSRSSAQETQYF; v_gene: TRBV27; abundance: .; j_gene: TRBJ2-5; d_gene: .; len: 16
CDR3nt: TGTGCCAGCAGCGCAGGACAGGAGAACACTGAAGCTTTCTTT; CDR3aa: CASSAGQENTEAFF; v_gene: TRBV5-4; abundance: .; j_gene: TRBJ1-1; d_gene: TRBD1; len: 14
CDR3nt: TGTGCCAGCTCGCCGCTACCTCTCAAGAGGGGGGGCACCTACAATGAGCAGTTCTTC; CDR3aa: CASSPLPLKRGGTYNEQFF; v_gene: TRBV18; abundance: .; j_gene: TRBJ2-1; d_gene: .; len: 19
CDR3nt: TGTGCCAGCCGGTACGGACAGGGGGTAAAAGAGACCCAGTACTTC; CDR3aa: CASRYGQGVKETQYF; v_gene: TRBV11-2; abundance: few; j_gene: TRBJ2-5; d_gene: TRBD1; len: 15
CDR3nt: TGTGCCAGCAGTTTGGAGCAGGGCCCCTATAATTCACCCCTCCACTTT; CDR3aa: CASSLEQGPYNSPLHF; v_gene: TRBV6-2/TRBV6-3; abundance: .; j_gene: TRBJ1-6; d_gene: .; len: 16
CDR3nt: TGTGCCAGTAGTACCACGGTAGGAGGGCTGGTAACTGGCTACACCTTC; CDR3aa: CASSTTVGGLVTGYTF; v_gene: TRBV19; abundance: .; j_gene: TRBJ1-2; d_gene: .; len: 16
CDR3nt: TGTGCCAGCAGCCGGGACAGGGTGACGAACTATGGCTACACCTTC; CDR3aa: CASSRDRVTNYGYTF; v_gene: TRBV5-4; abundance: .; j_gene: TRBJ1-2; d_gene: TRBD1; len: 15
CDR3nt: TGTGCCTGGAGGGTAACAGGGTCGGGCACCGGGGAGCTGTTTTTT; CDR3aa: CAWRVTGSGTGELFF; v_gene: TRBV30; abundance: .; j_gene: TRBJ2-2; d_gene: .; len: 15
CDR3nt: TGTGCCAGCAGCCCCCGGGTCATCTCGTCGGGAGCTTTCTTT; CDR3aa: CASSPRVISSGAFF; v_gene: TRBV16; abundance: .; j_gene: TRBJ1-1; d_gene: .; len: 14
CDR3nt: TGTGCCAGCAGTCTTCTTGGGCGGGGGAACGAGCAGTACTTC; CDR3aa: CASSLLGRGNEQYF; v_gene: TRBV5-4; abundance: once; j_gene: TRBJ2-7; d_gene: TRBD2; len: 14
CDR3nt: TGTGCCAGCAGGTCGCTAGGTAACAATTCACCCCTCCACTTT; CDR3aa: CASRSLGNNSPLHF; v_gene: TRBV27; abundance: .; j_gene: TRBJ1-6; d_gene: .; len: 14
CDR3nt: TGTGCCAGTAGTATCGGACACGCTAACTATGGCTACACCTTC; CDR3aa: CASSIGHANYGYTF; v_gene: TRBV19; abundance: few; j_gene: TRBJ1-2; d_gene: .; len: 14
CDR3nt: TGTGCCAGCAGTTATTTTGCAGCAGGGCAGCCCCAGCATTTT; CDR3aa: CASSYFAAGQPQHF; v_gene: TRBV6-5; abundance: .; j_gene: TRBJ1-5; d_gene: .; len: 14
CDR3nt: TGTGCCAGCAGCGAAGGCAGGGTTGTCGAGCAGTACTTC; CDR3aa: CASSEGRVVEQYF; v_gene: TRBV7-2; abundance: .; j_gene: TRBJ2-7; d_gene: .; len: 13
CDR3nt: TGTGCCAGCACCCCAACAGGGGTCCTGGGCGAGCAGTACTTC; CDR3aa: CASTPTGVLGEQYF; v_gene: TRBV6-5; abundance: .; j_gene: TRBJ2-7; d_gene: TRBD1; len: 14
CDR3nt: TGTGCCAGCAGCTTTCTTCAGCGCGGAAACACCATATATTTT; CDR3aa: CASSFLQRGNTIYF; v_gene: TRBV7-4; abundance: .; j_gene: TRBJ1-3; d_gene: .; len: 14
CDR3nt: TGTGCCAGCAGCCAAGTAAGCCAGGGACGCCACTATGGCTACACCTTC; CDR3aa: CASSQVSQGRHYGYTF; v_gene: TRBV3-1/TRBV3-2; abundance: .; j_gene: TRBJ1-2; d_gene: .; len: 16
CDR3nt: TGTGCCTGGCGAGGAGGAGGAGGCTACACCTTC; CDR3aa: CAWRGGGGYTF; v_gene: TRBV30; abundance: .; j_gene: TRBJ1-2; d_gene: .; len: 11
CDR3nt: TGTGCCAGCAGCTTGTCAGGGGGTAGCGAGCAGTACTTC; CDR3aa: CASSLSGGSEQYF; v_gene: TRBV7-2; abundance: .; j_gene: TRBJ2-7; d_gene: TRBD1; len: 13
CDR3nt: TGCGCCAGCACAGGGGCCGGTAACACTGAAGCTTTCTTT; CDR3aa: CASTGAGNTEAFF; v_gene: TRBV5-1; abundance: .; j_gene: TRBJ1-1; d_gene: .; len: 13
CDR3nt: TGTGCCAGCAGCTTAAACGGGGCGAACATTCAGTACTTC; CDR3aa: CASSLNGANIQYF; v_gene: TRBV11-2; abundance: .; j_gene: TRBJ2-4; d_gene: .; len: 13